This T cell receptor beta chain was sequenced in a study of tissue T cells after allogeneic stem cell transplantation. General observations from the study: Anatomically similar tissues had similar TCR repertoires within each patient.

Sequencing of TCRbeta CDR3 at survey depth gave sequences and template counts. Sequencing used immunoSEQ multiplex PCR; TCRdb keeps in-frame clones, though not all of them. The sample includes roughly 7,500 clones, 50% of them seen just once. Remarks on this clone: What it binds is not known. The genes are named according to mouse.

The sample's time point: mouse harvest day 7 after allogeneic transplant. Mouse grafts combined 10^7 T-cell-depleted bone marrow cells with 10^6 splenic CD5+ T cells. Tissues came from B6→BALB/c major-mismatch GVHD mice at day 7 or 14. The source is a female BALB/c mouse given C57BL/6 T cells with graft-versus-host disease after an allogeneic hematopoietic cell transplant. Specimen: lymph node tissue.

Partial CDR3 DNA: TGTGCCAGCAGCCAGTGGAACGACTATGCTGAGCAGTTC. It translates to CASSQWNDYAEQF. The whole CDR3 reads CASSQWNDYAEQFF. The chain has TRBV2 and TRBJ2-1; no clear D. From the germline J gene comes the end of the CDR3, since the read stops 1 residue before it. The CDR3 loop spans 14 amino acids. CDR1 is LGHNA and CDR2 is YSYQKL in the germline V gene. Trimming pared 3 bases from V and 2 bases from J, leaving 8 bases between.